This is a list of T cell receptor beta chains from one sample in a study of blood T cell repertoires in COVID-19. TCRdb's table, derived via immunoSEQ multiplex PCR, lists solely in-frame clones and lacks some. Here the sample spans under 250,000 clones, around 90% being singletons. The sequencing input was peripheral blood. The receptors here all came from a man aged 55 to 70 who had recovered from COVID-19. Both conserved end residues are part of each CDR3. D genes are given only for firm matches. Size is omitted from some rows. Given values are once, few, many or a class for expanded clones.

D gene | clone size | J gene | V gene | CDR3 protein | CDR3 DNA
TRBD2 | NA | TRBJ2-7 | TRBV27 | CASRREGRYEQYF | TGTGCCAGCAGGCGGGAGGGCCGGTACGAGCAGTACTTC
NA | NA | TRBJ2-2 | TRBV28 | CASSSPGNTGELFF | TGTGCCAGCAGTTCTCCAGGGAACACCGGGGAGCTGTTTTTT
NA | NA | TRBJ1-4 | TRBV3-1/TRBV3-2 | CASSQKGLGANEKLFF | TGTGCCAGCAGCCAAAAGGGACTAGGGGCTAATGAAAAACTGTTTTTT
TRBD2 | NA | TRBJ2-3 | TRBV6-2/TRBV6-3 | CASSFQLAGGGDTQYF | TGTGCCAGCAGTTTTCAACTAGCGGGAGGTGGAGATACGCAGTATTTT
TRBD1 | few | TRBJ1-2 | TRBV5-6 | CASSPTGNYGYTF | TGTGCCAGCAGCCCGACAGGGAACTATGGCTACACCTTC
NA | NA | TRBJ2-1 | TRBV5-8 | CASSRGMSSYNEQFF | TGTGCCAGCAGCCGGGGGATGAGCTCCTACAATGAGCAGTTCTTC
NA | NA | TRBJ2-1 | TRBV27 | CASSLRGYNEQFF | TGTGCCAGCAGTTTGAGGGGGTACAATGAGCAGTTCTTC
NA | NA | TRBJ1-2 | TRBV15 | CATSSLGTFNYGYTF | TGTGCCACCAGCAGTCTTGGGACATTTAACTATGGCTACACCTTC
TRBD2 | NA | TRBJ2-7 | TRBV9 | CASSAGERGYLLEQYF | TGTGCCAGCAGCGCGGGGGAGCGGGGCTACCTACTGGAGCAGTACTTC
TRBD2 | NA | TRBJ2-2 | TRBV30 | CAWTSGRAVVWTGELFF | TGTGCCTGGACTAGCGGGAGGGCCGTCGTTTGGACCGGGGAGCTGTTTTTT
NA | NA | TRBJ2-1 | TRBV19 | CASSIDLGLYNEQFF | TGTGCCAGTAGTATAGACTTGGGGCTATACAATGAGCAGTTCTTC